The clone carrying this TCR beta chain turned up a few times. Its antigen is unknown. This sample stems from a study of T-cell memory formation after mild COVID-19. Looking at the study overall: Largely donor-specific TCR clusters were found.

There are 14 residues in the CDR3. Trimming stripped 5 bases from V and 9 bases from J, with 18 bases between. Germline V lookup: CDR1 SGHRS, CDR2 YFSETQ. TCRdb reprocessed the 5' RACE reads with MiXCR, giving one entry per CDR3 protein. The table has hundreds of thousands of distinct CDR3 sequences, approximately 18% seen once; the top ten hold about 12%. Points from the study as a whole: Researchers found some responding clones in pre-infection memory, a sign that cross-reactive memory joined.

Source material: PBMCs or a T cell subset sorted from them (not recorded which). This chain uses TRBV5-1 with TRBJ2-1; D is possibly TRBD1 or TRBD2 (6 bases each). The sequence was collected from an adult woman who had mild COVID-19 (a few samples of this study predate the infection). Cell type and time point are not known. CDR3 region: CASSSVGGRGEQFF. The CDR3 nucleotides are TGCGCCAGCAGTTCTGTGGGGGGCCGGGGTGAGCAGTTCTTC.